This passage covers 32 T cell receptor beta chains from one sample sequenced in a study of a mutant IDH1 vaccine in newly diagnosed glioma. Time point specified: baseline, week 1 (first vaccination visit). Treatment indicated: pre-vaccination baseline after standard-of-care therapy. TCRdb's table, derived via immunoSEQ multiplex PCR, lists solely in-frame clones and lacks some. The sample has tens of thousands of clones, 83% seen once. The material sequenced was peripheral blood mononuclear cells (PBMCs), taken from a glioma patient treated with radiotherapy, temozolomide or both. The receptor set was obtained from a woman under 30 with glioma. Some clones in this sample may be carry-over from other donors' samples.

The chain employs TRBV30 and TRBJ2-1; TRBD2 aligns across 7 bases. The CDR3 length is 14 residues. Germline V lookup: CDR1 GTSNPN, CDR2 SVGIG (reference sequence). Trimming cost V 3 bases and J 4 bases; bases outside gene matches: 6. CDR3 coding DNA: TGTGCCTGGAGCGGGGGGAATGGTTACAATGAGCAGTTCTTC. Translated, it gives CAWSGGNGYNEQFF.

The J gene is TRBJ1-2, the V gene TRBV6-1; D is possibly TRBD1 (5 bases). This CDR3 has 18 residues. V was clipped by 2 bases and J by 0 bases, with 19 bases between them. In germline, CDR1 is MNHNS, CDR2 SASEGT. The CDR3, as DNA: TGTGCCAGCAGTGAATCCCAGAGCATCCTAGGGGCTAACTATGGCTACACCTTC. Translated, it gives CASSESQSILGANYGYTF.

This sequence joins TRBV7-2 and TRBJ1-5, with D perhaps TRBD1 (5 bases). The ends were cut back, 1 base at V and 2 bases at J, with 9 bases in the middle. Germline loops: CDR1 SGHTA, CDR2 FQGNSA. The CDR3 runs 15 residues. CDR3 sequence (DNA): TGTGCCAGCAGCTTAGAATCGGGGGGCAATCAGCCCCAGCATTTT. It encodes CASSLESGGNQPQHF.

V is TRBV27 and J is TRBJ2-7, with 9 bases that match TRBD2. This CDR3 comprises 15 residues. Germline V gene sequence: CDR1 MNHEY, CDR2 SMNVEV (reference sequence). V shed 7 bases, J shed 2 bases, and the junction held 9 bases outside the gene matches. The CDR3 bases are TGTGCCAGCACGACTAGCGGCAAGTCCCCCTACGAGCAGTACTTC. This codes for CASTTSGKSPYEQYF.

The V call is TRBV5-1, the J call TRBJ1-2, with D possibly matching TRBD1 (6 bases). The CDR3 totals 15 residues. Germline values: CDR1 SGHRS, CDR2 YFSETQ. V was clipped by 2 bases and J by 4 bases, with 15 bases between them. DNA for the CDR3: TGCGCCAGCAGCTTCCTTGTTGGGGGCGGCTATGGCTACACCTTC. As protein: CASSFLVGGGYGYTF.

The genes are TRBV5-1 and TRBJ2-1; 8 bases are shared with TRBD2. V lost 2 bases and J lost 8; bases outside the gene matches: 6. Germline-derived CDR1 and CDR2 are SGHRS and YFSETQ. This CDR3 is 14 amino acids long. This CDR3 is CASSLGSGGHEQFF. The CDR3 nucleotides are TGCGCCAGCAGCTTAGGGAGCGGGGGCCATGAGCAGTTCTTC.

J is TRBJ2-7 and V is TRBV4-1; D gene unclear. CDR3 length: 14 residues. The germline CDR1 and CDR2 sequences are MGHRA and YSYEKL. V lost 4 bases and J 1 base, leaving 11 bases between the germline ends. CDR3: CASSPRTASYEQYF. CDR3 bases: TGCGCCAGCAGCCCAAGGACCGCTTCCTACGAGCAGTACTTC.

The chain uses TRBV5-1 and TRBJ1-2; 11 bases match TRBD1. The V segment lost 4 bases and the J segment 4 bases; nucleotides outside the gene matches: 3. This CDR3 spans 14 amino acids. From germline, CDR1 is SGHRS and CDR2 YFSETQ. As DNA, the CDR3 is TGCGCCAGCAGCGGGGGGACAGGGGGCTATGGCTACACCTTC. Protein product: CASSGGTGGYGYTF.

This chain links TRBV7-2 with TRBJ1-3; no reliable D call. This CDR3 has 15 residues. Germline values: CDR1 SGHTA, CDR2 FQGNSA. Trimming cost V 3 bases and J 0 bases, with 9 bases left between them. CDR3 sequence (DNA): TGTGCCAGCAGCTTGAGACCGAGCTCTGGAAACACCATATATTTT. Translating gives CASSLRPSSGNTIYF.

CDR3 coding DNA: TGCGCCAGCAGCCCGGGGGGACAGGGTGAAGCTTTCTTT. Translation gives CASSPGGQGEAFF. The chain employs TRBV5-1 and TRBJ1-1, with TRBD1 identical over 9 bases. Germline V lookup: CDR1 SGHRS, CDR2 YFSETQ. CDR3 length equals 13 residues. Trimming removed 4 bases from V and 7 bases from J; junction bases left unmatched: 5.

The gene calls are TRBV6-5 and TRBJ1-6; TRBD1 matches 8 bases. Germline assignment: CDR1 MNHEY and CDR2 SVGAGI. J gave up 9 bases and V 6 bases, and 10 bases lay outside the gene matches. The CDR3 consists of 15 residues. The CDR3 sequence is CASSRGGTGFSPLHF. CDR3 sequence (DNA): TGTGCCAGCAGCCGCGGCGGGACAGGTTTTTCACCCCTCCACTTT.

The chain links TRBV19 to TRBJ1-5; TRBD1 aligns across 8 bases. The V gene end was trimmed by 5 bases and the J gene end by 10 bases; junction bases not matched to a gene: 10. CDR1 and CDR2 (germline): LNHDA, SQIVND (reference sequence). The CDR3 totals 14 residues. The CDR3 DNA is TGTGCCAGTAGTTTCCCAGGGACAGGATACCCCCAGCATTTT. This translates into CASSFPGTGYPQHF.

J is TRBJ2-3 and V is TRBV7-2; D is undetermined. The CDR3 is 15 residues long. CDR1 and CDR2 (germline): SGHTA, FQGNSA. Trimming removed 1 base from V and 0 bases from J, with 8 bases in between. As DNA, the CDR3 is TGTGCCAGCAGCTTAGTTCTAGGGAGCACAGATACGCAGTATTTT. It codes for CASSLVLGSTDTQYF. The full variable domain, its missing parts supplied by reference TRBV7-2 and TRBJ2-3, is GAGVSQSPSNKVTEKGKDVELRCDPISGHTALYWYRQSLGQGLEFLIYFQGNSAPDKSGLPSDRFSAERTGGSVSTLTIQRTQQEDSAVYLCASSLVLGSTDTQYFGPGTRLTVL.

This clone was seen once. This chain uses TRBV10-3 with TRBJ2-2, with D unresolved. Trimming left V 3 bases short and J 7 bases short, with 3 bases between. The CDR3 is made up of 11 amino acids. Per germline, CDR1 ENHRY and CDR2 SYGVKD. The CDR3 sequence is CAISDFGELFF. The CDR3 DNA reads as TGTGCCATCAGTGACTTCGGGGAGCTGTTTTTT.

DNA of the CDR3: TGTGCCTGGGGTACCGAAAAACTGTTTTTT. It is translated as CAWGTEKLFF. This chain links TRBV30 with TRBJ1-4; D uncertain. Germline lookup yields CDR1 GTSNPN and CDR2 SVGIG (reference sequence). CDR3 length: 10 amino acids. V lost 5 bases and J lost 8, with 6 bases in between.

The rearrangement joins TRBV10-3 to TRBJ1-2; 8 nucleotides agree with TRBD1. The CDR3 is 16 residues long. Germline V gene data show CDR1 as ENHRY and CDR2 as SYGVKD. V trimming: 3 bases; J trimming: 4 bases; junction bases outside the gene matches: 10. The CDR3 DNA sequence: TGTGCCATCAGTGACCCCGGACAGGGTTCGGGCTATGGCTACACCTTC. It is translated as CAISDPGQGSGYGYTF.

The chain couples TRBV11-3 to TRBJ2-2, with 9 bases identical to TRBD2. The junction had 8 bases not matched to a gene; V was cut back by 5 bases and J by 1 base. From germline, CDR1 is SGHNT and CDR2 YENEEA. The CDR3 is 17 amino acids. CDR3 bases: TGTGCCAGCAGCCCTGCGCGGGGGGGCGGGAACACCGGGGAGCTGTTTTTT. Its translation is CASSPARGGGNTGELFF.

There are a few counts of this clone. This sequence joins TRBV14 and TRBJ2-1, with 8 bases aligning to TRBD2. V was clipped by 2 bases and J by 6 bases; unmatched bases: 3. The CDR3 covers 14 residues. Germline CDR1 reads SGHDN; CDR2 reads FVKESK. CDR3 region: CASSQLGLANEQFF. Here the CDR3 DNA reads TGTGCCAGCAGCCAACTCGGACTAGCCAATGAGCAGTTCTTC. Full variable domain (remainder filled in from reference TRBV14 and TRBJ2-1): EAGVTQFPSHSVIEKGQTVTLRCDPISGHDNLYWYRRVMGKEIKFLLHFVKESKQDESGMPNNRFLAERTGGTYSTLKVQPAELEDSGVYFCASSQLGLANEQFFGPGTRLTVL.

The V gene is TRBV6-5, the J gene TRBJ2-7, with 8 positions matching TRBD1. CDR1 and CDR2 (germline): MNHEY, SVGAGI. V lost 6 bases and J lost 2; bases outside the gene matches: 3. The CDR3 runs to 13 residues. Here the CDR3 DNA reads TGTGCCAGCAGAACGGGACAGGCCTACGAGCAGTACTTC. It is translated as CASRTGQAYEQYF.

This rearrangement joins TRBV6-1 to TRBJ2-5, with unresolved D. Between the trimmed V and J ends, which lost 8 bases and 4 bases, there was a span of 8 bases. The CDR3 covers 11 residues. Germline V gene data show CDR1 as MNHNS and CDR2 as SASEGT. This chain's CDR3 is CASAESETQYF. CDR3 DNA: TGTGCCAGCGCGGAATCAGAGACCCAGTACTTC.

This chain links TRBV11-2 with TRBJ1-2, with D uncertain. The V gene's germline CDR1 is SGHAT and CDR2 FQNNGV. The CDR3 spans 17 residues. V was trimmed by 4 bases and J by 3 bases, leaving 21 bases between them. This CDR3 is CASSSLKVGREDYGYTF. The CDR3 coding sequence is TGTGCCAGCAGCTCGTTGAAGGTTGGGAGAGAAGACTATGGCTACACCTTC.

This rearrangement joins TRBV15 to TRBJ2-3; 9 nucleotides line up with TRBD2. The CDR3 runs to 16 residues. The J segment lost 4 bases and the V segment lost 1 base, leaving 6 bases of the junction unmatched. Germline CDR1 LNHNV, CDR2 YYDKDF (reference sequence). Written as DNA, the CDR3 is TGTGCCACCAGCAGAGTAAGCGGGGGGAGATCAGATACGCAGTATTTT. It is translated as CATSRVSGGRSDTQYF.

CDR3 amino acids: CASSQGVATGELFF. The CDR3 DNA reads TGTGCCAGCAGTCAGGGGGTGGCCACCGGGGAGCTGTTTTTT. This sequence joins TRBV5-4 and TRBJ2-2; 7 nucleotides match TRBD1. CDR3 length equals 14 residues. CDR1 SGHNT and CDR2 YYREEE come from the germline V gene (reference sequence). Trimming at V came to 5 bases and at J to 4 bases, leaving 5 bases not matched to a gene.

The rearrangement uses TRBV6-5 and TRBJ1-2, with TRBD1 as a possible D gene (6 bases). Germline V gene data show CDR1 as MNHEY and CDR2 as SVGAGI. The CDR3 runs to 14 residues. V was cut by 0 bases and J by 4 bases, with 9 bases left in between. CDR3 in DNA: TGTGCCAGCAGTTACTCACAGGGTGTCTATGGCTACACCTTC. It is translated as CASSYSQGVYGYTF.

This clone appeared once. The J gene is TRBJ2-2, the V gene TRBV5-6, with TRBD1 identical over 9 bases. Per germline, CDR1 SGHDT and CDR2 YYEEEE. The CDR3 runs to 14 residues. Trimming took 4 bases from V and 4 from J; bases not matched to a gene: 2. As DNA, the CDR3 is TGTGCCAGCAGCGGGACAGGGCTCACCGGGGAGCTGTTTTTT. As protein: CASSGTGLTGELFF. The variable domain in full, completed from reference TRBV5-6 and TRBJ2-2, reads DAGVTQSPTHLIKTRGQQVTLRCSPKSGHDTVSWYQQALGQGPQFIFQYYEEEERQRGNFPDRFSGHQFPNYSSELNVNALLLGDSALYLCASSGTGLTGELFFGEGSRLTVL.

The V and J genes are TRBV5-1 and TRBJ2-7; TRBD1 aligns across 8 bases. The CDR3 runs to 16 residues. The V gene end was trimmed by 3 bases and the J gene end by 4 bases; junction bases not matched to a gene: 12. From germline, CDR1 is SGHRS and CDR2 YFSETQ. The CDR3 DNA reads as TGCGCCAGCAGCTCTCCCTCAGGGGGCTTTGGGTACGAGCAGTACTTC. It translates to CASSSPSGGFGYEQYF. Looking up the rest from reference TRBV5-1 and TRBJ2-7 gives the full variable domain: KAGVTQTPRYLIKTRGQQVTLSCSPISGHRSVSWYQQTPGQGLQFLFEYFSETQRNKGNFPGRFSGRQFSNSRSEMNVSTLELGDSALYLCASSSPSGGFGYEQYFGPGTRLTVT.

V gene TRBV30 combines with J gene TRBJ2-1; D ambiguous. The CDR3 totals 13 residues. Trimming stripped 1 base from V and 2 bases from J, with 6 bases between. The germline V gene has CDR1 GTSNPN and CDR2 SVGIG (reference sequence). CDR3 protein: CAWSADAYNEQFF. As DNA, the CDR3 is TGTGCCTGGAGTGCAGACGCCTACAATGAGCAGTTCTTC.

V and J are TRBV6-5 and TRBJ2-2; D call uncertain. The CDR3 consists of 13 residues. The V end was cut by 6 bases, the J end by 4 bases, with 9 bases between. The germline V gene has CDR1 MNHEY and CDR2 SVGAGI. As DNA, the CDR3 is TGTGCCAGCAGCCTTGGCCCCACCGGGGAGCTGTTTTTT. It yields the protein CASSLGPTGELFF.

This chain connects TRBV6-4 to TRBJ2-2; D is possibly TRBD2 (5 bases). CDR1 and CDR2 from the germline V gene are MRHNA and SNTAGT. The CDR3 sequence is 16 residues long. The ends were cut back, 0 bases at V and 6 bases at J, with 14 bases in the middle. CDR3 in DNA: TGTGCCAGCAGTGACTCGAGAGCGGACGTGCCCGGGGAGCTGTTTTTT. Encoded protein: CASSDSRADVPGELFF.

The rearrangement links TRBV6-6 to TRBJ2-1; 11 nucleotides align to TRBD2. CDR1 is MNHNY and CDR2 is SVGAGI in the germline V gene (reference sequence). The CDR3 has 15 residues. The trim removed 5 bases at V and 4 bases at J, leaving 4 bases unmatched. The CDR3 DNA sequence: TGTGCCAGCAGTGCGACTAGCGGGGCGTACAATGAGCAGTTCTTC. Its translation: CASSATSGAYNEQFF.

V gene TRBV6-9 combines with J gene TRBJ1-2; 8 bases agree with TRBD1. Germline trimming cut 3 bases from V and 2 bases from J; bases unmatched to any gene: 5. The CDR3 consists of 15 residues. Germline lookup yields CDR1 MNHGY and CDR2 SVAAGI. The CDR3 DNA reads TGTGCCAGCAGTTACCCTGGACAGGGCAACTATGGCTACACCTTC. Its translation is CASSYPGQGNYGYTF.

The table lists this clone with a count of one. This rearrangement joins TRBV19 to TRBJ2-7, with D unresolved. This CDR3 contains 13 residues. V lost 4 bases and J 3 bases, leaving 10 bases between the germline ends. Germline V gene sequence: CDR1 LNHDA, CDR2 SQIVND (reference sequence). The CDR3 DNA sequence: TGTGCCAGTAGTAAAAAGAGTAGCTACGAGCAGTACTTC. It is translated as CASSKKSSYEQYF. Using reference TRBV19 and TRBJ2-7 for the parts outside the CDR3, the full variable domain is DGGITQSPKYLFRKEGQNVTLSCEQNLNHDAMYWYRQDPGQGLRLIYYSQIVNDFQKGDIAEGYSVSREKKESFPLTVTSAQKNPTAFYLCASSKKSSYEQYFGPGTRLTVT.